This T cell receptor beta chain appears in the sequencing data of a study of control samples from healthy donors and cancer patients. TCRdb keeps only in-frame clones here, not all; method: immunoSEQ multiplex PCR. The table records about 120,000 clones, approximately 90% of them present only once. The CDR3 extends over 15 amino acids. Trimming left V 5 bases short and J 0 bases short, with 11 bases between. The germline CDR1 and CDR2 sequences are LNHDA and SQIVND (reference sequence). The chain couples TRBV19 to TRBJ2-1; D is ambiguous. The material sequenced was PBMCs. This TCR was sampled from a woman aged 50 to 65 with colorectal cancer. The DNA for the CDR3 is TGTGCCAGTAGTGTCAGCCGGGTCTCCTACAATGAGCAGTTCTTC. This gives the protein CASSVSRVSYNEQFF.